The source of this T cell receptor beta chain is a study of response to subunit inactivated influenza vaccine (dated by TCRdb to 2016 to 2018). Study-level background: To follow how T cells responded to a trivalent subunit inactivated influenza vaccine, the researchers relied on deep quantitative profiling of the T cell receptor repertoire. Results and caveats for the whole study, not just this receptor: The authors suggested that each seasonal influenza vaccination may recruit only a limited number of new T cells.

The method behind the library was RT-PCR. The reads were generated on an Illumina HiSeq 2500. TCRdb's own reprocessing of the public reads used fastp at Q25 and MiXCR and kept productive beta chains. Each CDR3 protein gets just one entry, which takes the most common genes and DNA from the rows behind it. Recorded for this sample are fewer than 550,000 distinct CDR3 sequences; 25% of them occurred a single time. Around 1.8% of the sample goes to the ten largest clones. Turning to this clonotype: Its antigen is not yet known. No base quality information exists; no much larger clone differs at one position.

V drops 6 bases and J drops 0 bases, leaving 11 bases in between. As encoded in the germline V gene, CDR1 is SGHTA while CDR2 is FQGNSA. Inclusive of the bounding cysteine and phenylalanine, the CDR3 is 14 residues long. The sequence is cut down to CDR3 DNA, 42 bases in frame from base 1. The specimen comprised CD4+ T cells sorted from PBMCs, sampled about 5 days after vaccination. The sequence was collected from a man between 45 and 60 years old who received an inactivated influenza vaccine. Donor details come from another sample of the same person, matched by shared clones. This sequence uses TRBV7-2 and TRBJ1-1; the D gene identity is not certain. This receptor carries the CDR3 CASRLTELNTEAFF. The DNA is as follows: TGTGCCAGCAGATTAACAGAGCTGAACACTGAAGCTTTCTTT.